This T cell receptor beta chain derives from a study of breast tumors, draining lymph nodes, adjacent tissues. Study-wide points: Compared with lymph nodes, tumors were less diverse; compared with nontumor tissue, more. That most tumor T cells come from lymph nodes remained unproven. Most tumor T cells seemingly derive from lymph node, then expand in tumor.

Breast cancer patients provided tissue from their axillary draining lymph nodes. A single record per CDR3 protein comes from TCRdb applying MiXCR to the multiplex PCR reads. The table shows some 150,000 distinct CDR3 sequences, with about 22% occurring only once. The CDR3 extends over 12 amino acids. Trimming cost V 5 bases and J 3 bases, with 8 bases left between them. CDR1 is MDHEN, CDR2 SYDVKM, per germline. This clonotype was recorded many times. Its antigen is not known. This chain joins TRBV28 and TRBJ2-7; no clear D gene. This sequence was found in a female donor with breast cancer. Some clones in this sample may be carry-over from other donors' samples. The sequencing sample was made of axillary lymph node tissue. CDR3 loop: CASSPRNYEQYF. The CDR3 DNA reads as TGTGCCAGCAGTCCACGGAACTACGAGCAGTACTTC.